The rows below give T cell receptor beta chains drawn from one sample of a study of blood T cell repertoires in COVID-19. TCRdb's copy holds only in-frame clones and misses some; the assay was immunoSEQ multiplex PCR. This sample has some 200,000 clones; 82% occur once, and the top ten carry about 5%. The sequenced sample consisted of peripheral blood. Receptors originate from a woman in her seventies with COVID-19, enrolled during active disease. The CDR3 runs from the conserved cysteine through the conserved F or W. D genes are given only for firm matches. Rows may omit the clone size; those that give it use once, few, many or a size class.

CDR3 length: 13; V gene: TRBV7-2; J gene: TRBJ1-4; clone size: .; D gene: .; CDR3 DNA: TGTGCCAGCAGCTTCAGGGCAGGGGAAAAACTGTTTTTT; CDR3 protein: CASSFRAGEKLFF
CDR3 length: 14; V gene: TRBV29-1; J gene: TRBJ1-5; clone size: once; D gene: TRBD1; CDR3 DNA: TGCAGCGTGGAAACAGGGGGGCGGAATCAGCCCCAGCATTTT; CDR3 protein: CSVETGGRNQPQHF
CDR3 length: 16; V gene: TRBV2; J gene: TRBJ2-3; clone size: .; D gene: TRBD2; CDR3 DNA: TGTGCCAGCAGTTTGACTAGCGGCCGAAGCACAGATACGCAGTATTTT; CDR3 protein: CASSLTSGRSTDTQYF
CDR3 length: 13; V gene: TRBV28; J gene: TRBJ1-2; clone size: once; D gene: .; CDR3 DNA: TGTGCCAGCAGCAGGGTTACTAACTATGGCTACACCTTC; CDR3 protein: CASSRVTNYGYTF
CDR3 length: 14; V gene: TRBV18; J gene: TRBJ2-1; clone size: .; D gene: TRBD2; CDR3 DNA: TGTGCCAGCTCACCGCTAGCGGGCATCAATGAGCAGTTCTTC; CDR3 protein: CASSPLAGINEQFF
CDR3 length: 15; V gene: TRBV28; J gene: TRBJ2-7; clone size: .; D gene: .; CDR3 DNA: TGTGCCAGCAGTTCCCTTTTTTGGGGCGTCAACGAGCAGTACTTC; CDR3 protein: CASSSLFWGVNEQYF
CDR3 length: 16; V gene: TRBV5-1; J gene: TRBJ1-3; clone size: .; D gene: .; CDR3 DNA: TGCGCCAGCAGCTTGCAACAGGTGATTCCTGGAAACACCATATATTTT; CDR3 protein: CASSLQQVIPGNTIYF
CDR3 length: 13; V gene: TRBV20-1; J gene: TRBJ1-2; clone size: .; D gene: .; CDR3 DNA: TGCAGTGCTAGTCGAGGAAATGTGAATGGCTACACCTTC; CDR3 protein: CSASRGNVNGYTF
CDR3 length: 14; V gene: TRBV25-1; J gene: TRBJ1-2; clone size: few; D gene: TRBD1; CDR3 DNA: TGTGCCAGCACCCCAAGGACAGGGACCTATGGCTACACCTTC; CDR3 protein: CASTPRTGTYGYTF
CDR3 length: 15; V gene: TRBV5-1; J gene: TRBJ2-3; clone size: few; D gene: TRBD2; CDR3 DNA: TGCGCCAGCAGCTCGACTAGCGGAGCGGAAGATACGCAGTATTTT; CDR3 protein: CASSSTSGAEDTQYF
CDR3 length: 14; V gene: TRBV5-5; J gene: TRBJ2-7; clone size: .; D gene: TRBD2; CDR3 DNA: TGTGCCAGCAGCTTGTACCTAGCGGGAGGCGAGCAGTACTTC; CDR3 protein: CASSLYLAGGEQYF
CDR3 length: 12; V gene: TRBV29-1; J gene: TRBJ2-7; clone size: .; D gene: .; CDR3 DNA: TGCAGCGTTGACCGCCGAGTCTACGAGCAGTACTTC; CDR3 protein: CSVDRRVYEQYF
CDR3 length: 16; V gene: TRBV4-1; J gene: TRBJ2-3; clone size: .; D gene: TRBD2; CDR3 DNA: TGCGCCAGCAGCCTTAAGACTAGCGCAGACACAGATACGCAGTATTTT; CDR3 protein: CASSLKTSADTDTQYF
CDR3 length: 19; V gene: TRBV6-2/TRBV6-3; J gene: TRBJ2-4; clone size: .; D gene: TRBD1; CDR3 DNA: TGTGCCAGCAGTTACCGGGGGACAGGGGGACCGCTAGCCAAAAACATTCAGTACTTC; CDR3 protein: CASSYRGTGGPLAKNIQYF
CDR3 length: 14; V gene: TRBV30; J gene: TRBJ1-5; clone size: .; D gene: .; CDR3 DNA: TGTGCCTGGAGAGGAGGGACGGGCAATCAGCCCCAGCATTTT; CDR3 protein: CAWRGGTGNQPQHF
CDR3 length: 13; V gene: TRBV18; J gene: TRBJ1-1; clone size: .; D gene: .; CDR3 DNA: TGTGCCAGCTCACCAGGGCAGTACACTGAAGCTTTCTTT; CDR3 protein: CASSPGQYTEAFF
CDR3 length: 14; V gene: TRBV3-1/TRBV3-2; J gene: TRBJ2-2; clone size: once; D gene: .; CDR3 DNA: TGTGCCAGCAGCCAAGCGGGAGAAGGCGGGGAGCTGTTTTTT; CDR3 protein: CASSQAGEGGELFF
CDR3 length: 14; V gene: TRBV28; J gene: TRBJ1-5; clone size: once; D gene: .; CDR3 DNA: TGTGCCAGCAGTTTCGGGGGTAGCAATCAGCCCCAGCATTTT; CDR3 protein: CASSFGGSNQPQHF
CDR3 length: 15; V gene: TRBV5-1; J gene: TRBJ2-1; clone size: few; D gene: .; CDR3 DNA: TGCGCCAGCGGGGTTACGGGGGACTCCTACAATGAGCAGTTCTTC; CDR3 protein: CASGVTGDSYNEQFF
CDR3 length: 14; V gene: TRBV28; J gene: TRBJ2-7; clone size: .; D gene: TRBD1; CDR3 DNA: TGTGCCAGCAGCCGGGGCCGGACAGGCCTCTCGCAGTACTTC; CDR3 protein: CASSRGRTGLSQYF
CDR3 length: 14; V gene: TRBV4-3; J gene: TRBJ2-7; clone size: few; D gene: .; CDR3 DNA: TGCGCCAGCAGCCAGGTGGTCGGCGGTTACGAGCAGTACTTC; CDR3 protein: CASSQVVGGYEQYF
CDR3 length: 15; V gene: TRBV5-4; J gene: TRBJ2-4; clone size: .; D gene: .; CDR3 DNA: TGTGCCAGCAGCGGTACGACGTACAGGCCGAACATTCAGTACTTC; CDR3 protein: CASSGTTYRPNIQYF
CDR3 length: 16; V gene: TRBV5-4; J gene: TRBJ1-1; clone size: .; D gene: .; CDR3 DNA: TGTGCCAGCAGCGAACGCCCAAATAGGCCCCCGGGTGAAGCTTTCTTT; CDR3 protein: CASSERPNRPPGEAFF
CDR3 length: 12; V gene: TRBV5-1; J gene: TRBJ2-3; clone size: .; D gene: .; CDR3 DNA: TGCGCCAGCAGCTTTCGAGCAGATACGCAGTATTTT; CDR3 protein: CASSFRADTQYF
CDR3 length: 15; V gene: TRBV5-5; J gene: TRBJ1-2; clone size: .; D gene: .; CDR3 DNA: TGTGCCAGCAGCTTGGCTGGGGGGAACACTTATGGCTACACCTTC; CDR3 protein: CASSLAGGNTYGYTF
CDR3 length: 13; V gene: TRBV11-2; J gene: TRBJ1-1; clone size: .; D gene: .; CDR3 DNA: TGTGCCAGCGGGACAAACCTGAACACTGAAGCTTTCTTT; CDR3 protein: CASGTNLNTEAFF
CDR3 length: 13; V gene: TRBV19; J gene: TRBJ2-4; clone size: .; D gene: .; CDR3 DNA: TGTGCCAGTAGTATTCCAGTCAGAGGCATTCAGTACTTC; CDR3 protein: CASSIPVRGIQYF
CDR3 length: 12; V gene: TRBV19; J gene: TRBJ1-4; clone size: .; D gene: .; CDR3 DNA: TGTGCCAGTAGTAGGGGAGGTGAAAAACTGTTTTTT; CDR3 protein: CASSRGGEKLFF
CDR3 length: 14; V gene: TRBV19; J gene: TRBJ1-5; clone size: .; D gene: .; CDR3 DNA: TGTGCCAGTCACAGGACGAGGAGCAATCAGCCCCAGCATTTT; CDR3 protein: CASHRTRSNQPQHF
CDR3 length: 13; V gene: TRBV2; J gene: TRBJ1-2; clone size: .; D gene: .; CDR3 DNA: TGTGCCAGCAGTGTCACGGTGTCTTATGGCTACACCTTC; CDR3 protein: CASSVTVSYGYTF
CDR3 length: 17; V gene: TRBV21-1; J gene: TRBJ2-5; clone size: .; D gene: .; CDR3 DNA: TGTGCCAGCAGCAAAGGGTCGCGGGCAGCGGGGGGAGAGACCCAGTACTTC; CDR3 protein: CASSKGSRAAGGETQYF
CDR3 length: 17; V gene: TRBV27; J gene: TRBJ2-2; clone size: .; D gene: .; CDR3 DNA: TGTGCCAGCAGTTTATTTTCTTCGGTCGGGGTCACCGGGGAGCTGTTTTTT; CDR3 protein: CASSLFSSVGVTGELFF
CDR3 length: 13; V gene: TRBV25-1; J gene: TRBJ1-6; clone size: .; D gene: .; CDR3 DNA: TGTGCCAGCAGTGAAGTTAATAATTCACCCCTCCACTTT; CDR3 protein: CASSEVNNSPLHF
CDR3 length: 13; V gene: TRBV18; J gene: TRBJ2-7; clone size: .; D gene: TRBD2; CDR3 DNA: TGTGCCAGCGTCGGGACTAGCGGCTACGAGCAGTACTTC; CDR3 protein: CASVGTSGYEQYF
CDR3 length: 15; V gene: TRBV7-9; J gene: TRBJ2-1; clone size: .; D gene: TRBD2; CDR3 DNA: TGTGCCAGCAGCACTCTAGCGGGAGGGTACAATGAGCAGTTCTTC; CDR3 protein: CASSTLAGGYNEQFF
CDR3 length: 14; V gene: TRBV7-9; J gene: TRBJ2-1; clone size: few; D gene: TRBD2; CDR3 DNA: TGTGCCAGCAGCGTTAGCGGGAGGGAAAATGAGCAGTTCTTC; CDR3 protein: CASSVSGRENEQFF
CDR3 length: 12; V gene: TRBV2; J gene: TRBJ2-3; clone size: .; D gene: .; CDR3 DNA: TGTGCCAGCAGTTTAACAGGGTTGGATACGCATTTT; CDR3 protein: CASSLTGLDTHF
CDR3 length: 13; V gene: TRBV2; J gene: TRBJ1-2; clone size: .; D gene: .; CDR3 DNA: TGTGCCAGCAGTGAAAGGGGCGACTATGGCTACACCTTC; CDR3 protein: CASSERGDYGYTF
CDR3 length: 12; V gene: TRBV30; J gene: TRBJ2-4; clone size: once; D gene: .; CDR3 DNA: TGTGCCTGGAAGGGAGATGGTGACATTCAGTACTTC; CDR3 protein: CAWKGDGDIQYF
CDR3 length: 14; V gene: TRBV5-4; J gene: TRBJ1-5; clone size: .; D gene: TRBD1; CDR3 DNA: TGTGCCAGCAGTAGACAGGGAAGTCCCCAGCCCCAGCATTTT; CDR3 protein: CASSRQGSPQPQHF
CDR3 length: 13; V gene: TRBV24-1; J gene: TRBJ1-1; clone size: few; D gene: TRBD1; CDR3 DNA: TGTGCCATTCGCGGGACAGCGAACACTGAAGCTTTCTTT; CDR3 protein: CAIRGTANTEAFF
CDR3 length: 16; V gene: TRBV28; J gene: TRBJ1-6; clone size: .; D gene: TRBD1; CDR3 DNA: TGTGCCAGCACTCCTCGGGGGACAGCCCATAATTCACCCCTCCACTTT; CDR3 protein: CASTPRGTAHNSPLHF
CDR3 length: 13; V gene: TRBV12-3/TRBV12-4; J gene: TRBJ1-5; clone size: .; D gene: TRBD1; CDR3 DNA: TGTGCCAGCAGTGGACAGGGAGGGCAGCCCCAGCATTTT; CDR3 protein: CASSGQGGQPQHF
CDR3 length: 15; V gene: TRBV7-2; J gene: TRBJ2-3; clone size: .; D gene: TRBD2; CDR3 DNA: TGTGCCAGCAGCTTAAATAGCGGGAGGACAGATACGCAGTATTTT; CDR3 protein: CASSLNSGRTDTQYF
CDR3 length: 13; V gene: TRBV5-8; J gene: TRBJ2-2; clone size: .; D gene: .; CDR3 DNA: TGTGCCAGCAGCTTCCAGTATACCGGGGAGCTGTTTTTT; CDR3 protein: CASSFQYTGELFF
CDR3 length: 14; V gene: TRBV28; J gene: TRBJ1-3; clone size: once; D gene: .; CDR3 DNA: TGTGCCAGCAATAGACAGTCCTCCGGAAACACCATATATTTT; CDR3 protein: CASNRQSSGNTIYF
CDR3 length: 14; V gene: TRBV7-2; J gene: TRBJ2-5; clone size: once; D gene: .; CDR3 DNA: TGTGCCAGCAGCTCCTCGTCTGTCCAAGAGACCCAGTACTTC; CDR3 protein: CASSSSSVQETQYF
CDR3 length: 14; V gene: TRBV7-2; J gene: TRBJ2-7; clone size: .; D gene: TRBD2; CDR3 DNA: TGTGCCAGCAGCACCTCTAGCGGGAGTTACGAGCAGTACTTC; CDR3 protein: CASSTSSGSYEQYF
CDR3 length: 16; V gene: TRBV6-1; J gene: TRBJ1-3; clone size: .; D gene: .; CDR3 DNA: TGTGCCAGCAATGAAAGCGGGGGGCTGGCTGGAAACACCATATATTTT; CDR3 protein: CASNESGGLAGNTIYF